A selection of T cell receptor beta chains follows, all from one sample in a study of blood T cell repertoires in COVID-19. Measured with immunoSEQ multiplex PCR; TCRdb has only the in-frame clones, and not every one. The sample holds 150,000 to 200,000 clones, around 80% seen once. The sample consisted of peripheral blood. The receptor source for this set is a woman older than 75 with active or convalescent COVID-19. Each CDR3 is given with its conserved first and last residue. D genes are given only for firm matches. Only part of the rows carry a size: once, few, many, or a class if the clone is expanded.

d_gene	v_gene	j_gene	abundance	CDR3nt	CDR3aa
.	TRBV5-1	TRBJ2-7	.	TGCGCCAGCAGCTTAGGGTTATTTGGGAGAGGCGAGCAGTACTTC	CASSLGLFGRGEQYF
.	TRBV5-5	TRBJ2-1	.	TGTGCCAGCAGCCTGGCGACAGGCCCCTACAATGAGCAGTTCTTC	CASSLATGPYNEQFF
TRBD1	TRBV19	TRBJ2-4	.	TGTGCCAGTAGTAGGACAGGGGGGCAGGACATTCAGTACTTC	CASSRTGGQDIQYF
.	TRBV6-5	TRBJ1-5	.	TGTGCCAGCAGTTACGGCGAGAGGAATCAGCCCCAGCATTTT	CASSYGERNQPQHF
.	TRBV10-3	TRBJ1-5	.	TGTGCCATCAGTGACCCAGACTATAGCAATCAGCCCCAGCATTTT	CAISDPDYSNQPQHF
TRBD1	TRBV5-6	TRBJ2-7	.	TGTGCCAGCACCAGCTTAGGACAGGGCCTCTCCTACGAGCAGTACTTC	CASTSLGQGLSYEQYF
.	TRBV3-1/TRBV3-2	TRBJ1-2	.	TGTGCCAGCAGCCAAGGTAGGGGGGGACCCTTTGTTGCAGGCTACACCTTC	CASSQGRGGPFVAGYTF
.	TRBV28	TRBJ1-5	.	TGTGCCAGCAGCCGTCCGGGCAATCAGCCCCAGCATTTT	CASSRPGNQPQHF
TRBD1	TRBV5-4	TRBJ1-1	.	TGTGCCAGCAGCTTGGCTACAGGGGGCAACACTGAAGCTTTCTTT	CASSLATGGNTEAFF
.	TRBV6-1	TRBJ2-3	many	TGTGCCAGCAGTGATGTTGGGGCTAGCACAGATACGCAGTATTTT	CASSDVGASTDTQYF
.	TRBV20-1	TRBJ1-5	.	TGCAGTGCTAGTCAGGGTTCGACACAGCATTTT	CSASQGSTQHF
.	TRBV12-5	TRBJ1-3	.	TGTGCTAGTGGTTTGAGCCTGGACAGCTCTGGAAACACCATATATTTT	CASGLSLDSSGNTIYF
.	TRBV5-1	TRBJ1-6	.	TGCGCCAGCAGCTTGGCACAGTCCAGTCCGGGGAATTCACCCCTCCACTTT	CASSLAQSSPGNSPLHF
TRBD1	TRBV6-6	TRBJ1-1	.	TGTGCCAGCAGTCGGGACAGGGGAACCCCAGGGTACACTGAAGCTTTCTTT	CASSRDRGTPGYTEAFF
TRBD2	TRBV6-2/TRBV6-3	TRBJ2-7	.	TGTGCCAGCAGCCTAGGGAGGGCAGGTAGCTCCTACGAGCAGTACTTC	CASSLGRAGSSYEQYF
.	TRBV7-2	TRBJ2-7	.	TGTGCCAGCAGCTTAGACAGATCCTACGAGCAGTACTTC	CASSLDRSYEQYF